Following are 16 T cell receptor beta chains from one sample sequenced in a study of Graves' ophthalmopathy and Graves' hyperthyroidism. The authors amplified TCR beta CDR3 regions, and they did so from RNA transcripts for repertoire sequencing. Second-round multiplex PCR followed a first-round RT-PCR using HTBI primers. One entry per CDR3 protein results from TCRdb running MiXCR on the multiplex PCR reads. This table holds around 400,000 distinct CDR3 sequences, 15% to 20% found once. Sequenced input: peripheral blood. These receptors all come from a woman between 18 and 29 years old with Graves' ophthalmopathy.

There are many counts of this clonotype. The chain has TRBV19 and TRBJ1-2; D gene ambiguous. V was pared by 2 bases and J by 2 bases, with 12 bases between. CDR3 length: 15 amino acids. Germline CDR1 is LNHDA and CDR2 is SQIVND (reference sequence). CDR3 in amino acids: CASSIHYTLNYGYTF. The CDR3 DNA reads as TGTGCCAGTAGTATACACTACACTCTCAACTATGGCTACACCTTC. The variable domain in full, completed from reference TRBV19 and TRBJ1-2, reads DGGITQSPKYLFRKEGQNVTLSCEQNLNHDAMYWYRQDPGQGLRLIYYSQIVNDFQKGDIAEGYSVSREKKESFPLTVTSAQKNPTAFYLCASSIHYTLNYGYTFGSGTRLTVV.

V usage is TRBV6-2 or TRBV6-3 and J usage is TRBJ2-5; D tentatively fits TRBD1 or TRBD2 (5 bases each). Germline values: CDR1 MNHEY, CDR2 SVGEGT. V lost 2 bases, J lost 5 bases, and 6 bases lay in between. The CDR3 extends over 12 amino acids. The CDR3 reads CASSYEGETQYF. In nucleotides, the CDR3 is TGTGCCAGCAGTTACGAGGGGGAGACCCAGTACTTC.

At least ten counts were recorded for this clonotype. The chain carries TRBV25-1 and TRBJ2-2; 8 positions agree with TRBD1. The CDR3 sequence is 15 residues long. The V gene end was trimmed by 6 bases and the J gene end by 6 bases; junction bases not matched to a gene: 9. Germline V gene sequence: CDR1 MGHDK, CDR2 SYGVNS. Written as DNA, the CDR3 is TGTGCCAGCAGCAGGCAGGGGGCGAAATCCGGGGAGCTGTTTTTT. Encoded protein: CASSRQGAKSGELFF.

This clonotype was counted ten times or more. The chain recombines TRBV19 with TRBJ2-7; 9 nucleotides align to TRBD2. The CDR3 has 15 amino acids. V was clipped by 6 bases and J by 4 bases; unmatched bases: 10. CDR1 and CDR2 from the germline V gene are LNHDA and SQIVND (reference sequence). The CDR3 is CASSPGTSPPYEQYF. The CDR3, as DNA: TGTGCCAGTAGCCCTGGGACTAGCCCCCCTTACGAGCAGTACTTC.

This rearrangement joins TRBV6-1 to TRBJ1-6; 7 bases line up with TRBD1. J lost 10 bases, V lost 6 bases, and 9 bases had no gene match. CDR1 and CDR2 (germline): MNHNS, SASEGT. The CDR3 spans 14 residues. CDR3 bases: TGTGCCAGCAGGATCGGGACAGATCGATCACCCCTCCACTTT. Its protein is CASRIGTDRSPLHF.

This clonotype appeared a few times. For the CDR3, the DNA is TGCGCCAGCAGCTTTCGGAGCGAGAACACCGGGGAGCTGTTTTTT. As protein: CASSFRSENTGELFF. The chain is built from TRBV5-1 and TRBJ2-2; D unclear. The ends were cut back, 2 bases at V and 1 base at J, with 9 bases in the middle. CDR1 and CDR2 (germline): SGHRS, YFSETQ. This CDR3 region has 15 residues.

Ten or more counts support this clonotype. This chain uses TRBV6-5 with TRBJ1-3; D gene uncertain. Germline V gene sequence: CDR1 MNHEY, CDR2 SVGAGI. The germline V and J ends were trimmed by 8 bases and 0 bases, with 11 bases remaining between them. The CDR3 sequence is 14 residues long. CDR3 protein: CASGRAGSGNTIYF. For the CDR3, the DNA is TGTGCCAGCGGCCGGGCTGGCTCTGGAAACACCATATATTTT.

The rearrangement joins TRBV28 to TRBJ2-7, with D unresolved. V lost 3 bases and J lost 0, with 9 bases in between. This CDR3 has 14 residues. Germline values: CDR1 MDHEN, CDR2 SYDVKM. The CDR3 coding sequence is TGTGCCAGCAGTTTCGGTTCCTACTCCTACGAGCAGTACTTC. It encodes CASSFGSYSYEQYF. Combining the CDR3 with reference TRBV28 and TRBJ2-7 gives the whole variable domain DVKVTQSSRYLVKRTGEKVFLECVQDMDHENMFWYRQDPGLGLRLIYFSYDVKMKEKGDIPEGYSVSREKKERFSLILESASTNQTSMYLCASSFGSYSYEQYFGPGTRLTVT.

This clonotype appeared many times. The chain employs TRBV28 and TRBJ2-2; possibly TRBD1 or TRBD2 for D (5 bases each). Trimming shortened V by 5 bases and J by 5 bases, and 9 bases separated the two germline ends. The CDR3 sequence is 13 residues long. Looked up from germline, CDR1 is MDHEN and CDR2 is SYDVKM. The CDR3 here is CASSEGRTGELFF. The DNA of the CDR3 is TGTGCCAGCAGTGAGGGGCGAACCGGGGAGCTGTTTTTT.

This clonotype appeared many times. The J gene is TRBJ2-7, the V gene TRBV15; 7 nucleotides line up with TRBD1. CDR3 length equals 13 residues. J gave up 4 bases and V 1 base, and 1 base lay outside the gene matches. Germline V gene sequence: CDR1 LNHNV, CDR2 YYDKDF (reference sequence). CDR3 residues: CATSRAGQYEQYF. CDR3 nucleotide sequence: TGTGCCACCAGCAGAGCGGGACAGTACGAGCAGTACTTC.

This clonotype has ten or more counts. The chain uses TRBV6-1 and TRBJ1-6; D might be TRBD1 (5 bases). Germline V gives CDR1 MNHNS, CDR2 SASEGT. V was clipped by 6 bases and J by 4 bases, with 13 bases between them. The CDR3 runs 15 residues. For the CDR3, the DNA is TGTGCCAGCAGCGACGAGGGGAAGTATAATTCACCCCTCCACTTT. Its translation: CASSDEGKYNSPLHF.

This clonotype occurred many times. The chain combines TRBV10-2 with TRBJ1-6, with 8 bases fitting TRBD1. The CDR3 length is 15 residues. J was trimmed by 6 bases and V by 6 bases; bases with no gene match: 7. Germline-derived CDR1 and CDR2 are WSHSY and SAAADI. Here the CDR3 DNA reads TGCGCCAGCAGAGGACAGGGCCTCTCTAATTCACCCCTCCACTTT. This encodes CASRGQGLSNSPLHF.

This clonotype was seen only a few times. This may arise from a read error, as a much more abundant clone is one base away. The CDR3 here is CARYRTPSGQGTYGYTF. DNA for the CDR3: TGCGCCAGATACCGGACCCCTTCGGGACAGGGGACCTATGGCTACACCTTC. This rearrangement joins TRBV5-1 to TRBJ1-2; 10 bases line up with TRBD1. The CDR3 is 17 residues long. V dropped 8 bases and J dropped 4; count of bases not matched to a gene: 17. Germline loops: CDR1 SGHRS, CDR2 YFSETQ. Variable domain in full (rest from reference TRBV5-1 and TRBJ1-2): KAGVTQTPRYLIKTRGQQVTLSCSPISGHRSVSWYQQTPGQGLQFLFEYFSETQRNKGNFPGRFSGRQFSNSRSEMNVSTLELGDSALYLCARYRTPSGQGTYGYTFGSGTRLTVV.

This clonotype was found many times. J is TRBJ1-2 and V is TRBV10-3, with 8 nucleotides matching TRBD1. The V and J ends lost 0 bases and 9 bases, in that order; junction bases with no gene match: 6. CDR3 length: 14 amino acids. Germline V lookup: CDR1 ENHRY, CDR2 SYGVKD. The CDR3 DNA reads as TGTGCCATCAGTGAGTCCGGGCAGGGGGCTAGCTACACCTTC. Translated, it gives CAISESGQGASYTF.

The chain is built from TRBV6-1 and TRBJ2-7; 7 bases fit TRBD1. CDR1 is MNHNS and CDR2 is SASEGT in the germline V gene. Losses at the gene ends were 6 bases for V and 2 bases for J; bases not matched to a gene: 10. The CDR3 has 15 residues. In nucleotides, the CDR3 is TGTGCCAGCAGCTTTACAGGGGTGGGGGCCTACGAGCAGTACTTC. This codes for CASSFTGVGAYEQYF.

This clonotype was recorded once. The chain is built from TRBV6-1 and TRBJ2-7, with 10 positions matching TRBD1. CDR3 size: 15 residues. Germline V gives CDR1 MNHNS, CDR2 SASEGT. Trimming took 6 bases from V and 0 from J; bases not matched to a gene: 5. Written as DNA, the CDR3 is TGTGCCAGCAGCGACAGGGGGCTGTACTCCTACGAGCAGTACTTC. Translating it yields CASSDRGLYSYEQYF.